This T cell receptor (beta chain) comes out of a study of regulatory T cells in long-lasting Graves disease. Overall study results and limits: Persistent patients shared more public clonotypes (about 2,700) than newly diagnosed patients (around 910).

This clonotype was observed at least ten times. The target antigen is unknown. Time point denoted: newly diagnosed GD, antithyroid drugs for less than 3 months. PBMC RNA was the source of the TCR library. The authors drew roughly 8.1 milliliters of peripheral blood into EDTA tubes. Deletions cut 5 bases from V and 2 bases from J, with 14 bases between. The germline gives CDR1 SGHTA, CDR2 FQGNSA. The length of the CDR3 is 15 residues. CDR3 regions were amplified by Arm-PCR using iRepertoire HTBI primers to build TCR beta libraries. TCRdb reprocessed the multiplex PCR reads with MiXCR, giving one entry per CDR3 protein. This sample has around 500,000 distinct CDR3 sequences, with around an eighth found just once. The same data also contributed to another study, on T cells in Graves' hyperthyroidism and ophthalmopathy. In that study: First-round RT-PCR targeting the TCR CDR3 was performed with the HTBI primer set. Separation of ophthalmopathy from stable hyperthyroidism was achieved by a 13 V-J model.

This rearrangement joins TRBV7-2 to TRBJ2-3; D is uncertain. This receptor was identified in a man aged 25 to 45 with Graves disease. This specimen consisted of peripheral blood mononuclear cells (PBMCs), obtained at new diagnosis, from a patient treated with antithyroid drugs. CDR3: CASSPSYGPTDTQYF. CDR3 DNA sequence: TGTGCCAGCAGCCCCTCGTATGGCCCCACAGATACGCAGTATTTT.